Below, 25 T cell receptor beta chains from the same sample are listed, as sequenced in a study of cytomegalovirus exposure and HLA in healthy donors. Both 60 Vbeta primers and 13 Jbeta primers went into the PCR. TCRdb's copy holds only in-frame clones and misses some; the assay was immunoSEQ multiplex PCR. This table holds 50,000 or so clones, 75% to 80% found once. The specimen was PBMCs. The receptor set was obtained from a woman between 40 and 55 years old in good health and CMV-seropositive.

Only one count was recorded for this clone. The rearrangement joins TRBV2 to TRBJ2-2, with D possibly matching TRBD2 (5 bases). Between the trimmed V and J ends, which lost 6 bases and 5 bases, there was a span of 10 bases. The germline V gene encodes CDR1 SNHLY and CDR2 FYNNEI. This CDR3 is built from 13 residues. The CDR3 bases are TGTGCCAGCAGGGTCAGCGGAACCGGGGAGCTGTTTTTT. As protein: CASRVSGTGELFF.

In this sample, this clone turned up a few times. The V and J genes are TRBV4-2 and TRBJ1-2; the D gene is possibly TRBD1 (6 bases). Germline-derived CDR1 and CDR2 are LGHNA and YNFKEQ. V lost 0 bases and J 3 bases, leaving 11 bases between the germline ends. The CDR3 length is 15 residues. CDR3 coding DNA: TGTGCCAGCAGCCAAGATGAAACAGGGTACTATGGCTACACCTTC. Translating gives CASSQDETGYYGYTF.

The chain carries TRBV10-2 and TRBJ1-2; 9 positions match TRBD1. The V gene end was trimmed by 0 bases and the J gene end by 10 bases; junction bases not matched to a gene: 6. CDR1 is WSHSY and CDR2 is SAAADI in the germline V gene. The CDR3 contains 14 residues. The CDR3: CASSESATGGDYTF. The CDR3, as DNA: TGCGCCAGCAGTGAGTCCGCGACAGGGGGGGACTACACCTTC.

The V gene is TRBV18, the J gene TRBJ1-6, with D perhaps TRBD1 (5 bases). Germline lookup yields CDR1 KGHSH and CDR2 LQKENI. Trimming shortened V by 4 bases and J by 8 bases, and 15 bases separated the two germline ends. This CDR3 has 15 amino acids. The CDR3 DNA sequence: TGTGCCAGCTCACTTTCAGGGATACAGGATTCACCCCTCCACTTT. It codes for CASSLSGIQDSPLHF.

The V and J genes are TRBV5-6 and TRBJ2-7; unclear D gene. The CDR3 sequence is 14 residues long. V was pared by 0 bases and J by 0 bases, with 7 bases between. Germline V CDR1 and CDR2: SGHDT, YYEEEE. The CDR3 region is CASSLGRSSYEQYF. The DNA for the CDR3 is TGTGCCAGCAGCTTGGGTCGGAGCTCCTACGAGCAGTACTTC.

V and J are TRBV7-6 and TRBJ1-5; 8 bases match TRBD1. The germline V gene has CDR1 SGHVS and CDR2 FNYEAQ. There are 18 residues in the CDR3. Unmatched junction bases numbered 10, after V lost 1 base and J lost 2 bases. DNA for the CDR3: TGTGCCAGCAGCTTAGGGGCCCCCGTACAGGGGGGCAATCAGCCCCAGCATTTT. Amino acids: CASSLGAPVQGGNQPQHF. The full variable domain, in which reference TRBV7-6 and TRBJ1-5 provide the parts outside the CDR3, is GAGVSQSPRYKVTKRGQDVALRCDPISGHVSLYWYRQALGQGPEFLTYFNYEAQQDKSGLPNDRFSAERPEGSISTLTIQRTEQRDSAMYRCASSLGAPVQGGNQPQHFGDGTRLSIL.

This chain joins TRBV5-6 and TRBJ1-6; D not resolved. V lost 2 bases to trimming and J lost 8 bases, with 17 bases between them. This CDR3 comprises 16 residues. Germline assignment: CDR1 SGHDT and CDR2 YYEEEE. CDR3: CASSFLGLLGDSPLHF. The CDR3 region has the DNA TGTGCCAGCAGCTTTTTAGGGCTTCTCGGGGATTCACCCCTCCACTTT.

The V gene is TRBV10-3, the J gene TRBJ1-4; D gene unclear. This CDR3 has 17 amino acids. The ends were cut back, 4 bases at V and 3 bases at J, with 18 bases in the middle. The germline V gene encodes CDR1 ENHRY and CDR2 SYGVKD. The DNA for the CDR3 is TGTGCCATCAGTGGTGGAGGGAGTGGTAGGGCTAATGAAAAACTGTTTTTT. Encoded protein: CAISGGGSGRANEKLFF.

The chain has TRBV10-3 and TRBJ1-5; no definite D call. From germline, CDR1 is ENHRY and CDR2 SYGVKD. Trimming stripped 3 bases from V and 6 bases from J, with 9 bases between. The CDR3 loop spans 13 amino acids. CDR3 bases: TGTGCCATCAGTGAAAATCTCGGTCAGCCCCAGCATTTT. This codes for CAISENLGQPQHF.

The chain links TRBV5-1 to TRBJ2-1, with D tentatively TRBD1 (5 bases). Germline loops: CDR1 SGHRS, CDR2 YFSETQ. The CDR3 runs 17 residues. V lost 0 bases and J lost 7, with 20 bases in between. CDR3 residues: CASSLEHGLGAGNEQFF. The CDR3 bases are TGCGCCAGCAGCTTGGAGCACGGGTTAGGGGCCGGTAATGAGCAGTTCTTC.

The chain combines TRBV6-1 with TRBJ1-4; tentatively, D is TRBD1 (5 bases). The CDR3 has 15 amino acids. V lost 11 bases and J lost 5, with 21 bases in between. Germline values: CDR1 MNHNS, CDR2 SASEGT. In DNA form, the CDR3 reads TGTGCCGGCCGACTTCTCGGGGGGAAGAATGAAAAACTGTTTTTT. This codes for CAGRLLGGKNEKLFF.

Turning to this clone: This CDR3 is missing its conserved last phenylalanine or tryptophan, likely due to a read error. CDR3 sequence (DNA): TGCAGCTCAGGGGAGGGGTATGGCTACACCGTC. Translating gives CSSGEGYGYTV. The chain uses TRBV20-1 and TRBJ1-2; D is possibly TRBD1 (6 bases). CDR3 length equals 11 residues. CDR1 DFQATT and CDR2 SNEGSKA come from the germline V gene (reference sequence).

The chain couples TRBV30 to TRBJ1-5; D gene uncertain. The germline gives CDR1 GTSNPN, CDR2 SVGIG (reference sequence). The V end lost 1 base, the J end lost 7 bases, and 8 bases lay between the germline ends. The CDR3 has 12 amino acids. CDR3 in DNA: TGTGCCTGGAGTGACGGCGGACAGCCCCAGCATTTT. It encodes CAWSDGGQPQHF.

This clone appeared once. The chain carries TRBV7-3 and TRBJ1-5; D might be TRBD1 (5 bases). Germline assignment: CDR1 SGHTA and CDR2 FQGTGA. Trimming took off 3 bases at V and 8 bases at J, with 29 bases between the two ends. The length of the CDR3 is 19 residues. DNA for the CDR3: TGTGCCAGCAGCTTCCTCATCTCGGTCAGGGAAATAAGACACGAGCCCCAGCATTTT. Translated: CASSFLISVREIRHEPQHF.

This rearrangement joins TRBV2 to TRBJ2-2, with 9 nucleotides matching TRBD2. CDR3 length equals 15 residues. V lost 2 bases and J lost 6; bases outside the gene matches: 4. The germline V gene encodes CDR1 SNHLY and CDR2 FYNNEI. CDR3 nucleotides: TGTGCCAGCAGTGAACTAGCGGGGCCCGCCGGGGAGCTGTTTTTT. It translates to CASSELAGPAGELFF.

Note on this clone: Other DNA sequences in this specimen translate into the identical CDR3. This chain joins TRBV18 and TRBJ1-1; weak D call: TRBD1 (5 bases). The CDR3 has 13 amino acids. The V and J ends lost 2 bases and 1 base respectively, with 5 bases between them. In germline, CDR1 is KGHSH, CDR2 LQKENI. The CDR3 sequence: CASSPGQNTEAFF. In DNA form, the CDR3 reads TGTGCCAGCTCACCAGGACAGAACACTGAAGCTTTCTTT.

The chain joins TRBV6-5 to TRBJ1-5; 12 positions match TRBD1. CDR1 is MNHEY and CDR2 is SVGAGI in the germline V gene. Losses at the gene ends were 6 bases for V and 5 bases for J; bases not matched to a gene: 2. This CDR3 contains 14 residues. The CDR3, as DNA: TGTGCCAGCAGGGGACAGGGGGCGCATCAGCCCCAGCATTTT. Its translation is CASRGQGAHQPQHF.

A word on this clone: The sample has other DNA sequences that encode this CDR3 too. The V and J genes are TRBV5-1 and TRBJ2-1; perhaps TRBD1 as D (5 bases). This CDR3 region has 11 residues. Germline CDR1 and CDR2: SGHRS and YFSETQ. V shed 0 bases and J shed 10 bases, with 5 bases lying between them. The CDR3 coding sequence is TGCGCCAGCAGCTTGGGACAGGAGCAGTTCTTC. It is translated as CASSLGQEQFF.

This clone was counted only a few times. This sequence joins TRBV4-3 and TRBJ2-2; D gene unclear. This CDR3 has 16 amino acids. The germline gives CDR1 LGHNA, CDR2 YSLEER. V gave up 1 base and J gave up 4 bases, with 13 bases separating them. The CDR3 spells CASSQVTTPPTGELFF. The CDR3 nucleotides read TGCGCCAGCAGCCAAGTAACGACACCCCCCACCGGGGAGCTGTTTTTT.

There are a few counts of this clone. CDR3 DNA: TGCGCCAGCAGCCAAGATTGGGGCAGGCTAGGGAACACTGAAGCTTTCTTT. Translation: CASSQDWGRLGNTEAFF. V and J are TRBV4-3 and TRBJ1-1, with D possibly TRBD1 on 5 matching bases. V lost 0 bases and J lost 1, with 15 bases in between. CDR3 length: 17 amino acids. Per germline, CDR1 LGHNA and CDR2 YSLEER.

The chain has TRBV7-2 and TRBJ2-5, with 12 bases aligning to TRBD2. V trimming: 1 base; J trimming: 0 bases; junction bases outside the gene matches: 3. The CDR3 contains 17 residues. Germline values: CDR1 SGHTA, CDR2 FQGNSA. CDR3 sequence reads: CASSLVLAGGYQETQYF. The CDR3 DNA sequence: TGTGCCAGCAGCTTAGTTCTAGCGGGGGGGTACCAAGAGACCCAGTACTTC.

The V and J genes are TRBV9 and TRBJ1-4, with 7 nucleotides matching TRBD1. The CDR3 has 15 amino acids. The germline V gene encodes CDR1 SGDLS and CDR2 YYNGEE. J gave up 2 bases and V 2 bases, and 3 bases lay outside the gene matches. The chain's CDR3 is CASSVQTGTNEKLFF. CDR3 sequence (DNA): TGTGCCAGCAGCGTCCAGACAGGGACTAATGAAAAACTGTTTTTT.

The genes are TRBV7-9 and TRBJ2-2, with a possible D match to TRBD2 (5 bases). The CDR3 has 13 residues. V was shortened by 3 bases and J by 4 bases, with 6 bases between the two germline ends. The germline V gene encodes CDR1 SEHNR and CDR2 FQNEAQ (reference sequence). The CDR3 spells CASSFGVTGELFF. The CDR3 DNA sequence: TGTGCCAGCAGCTTCGGGGTCACCGGGGAGCTGTTTTTT.

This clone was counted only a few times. The CDR3 sequence is CASSLGTGVEKLFF. Here the CDR3 DNA reads TGTGCCAGCAGCTTGGGGACAGGGGTGGAAAAACTGTTTTTT. The chain combines TRBV7-7 with TRBJ1-4; 10 bases align to TRBD1. The germline V gene has CDR1 SSHAT and CDR2 FNYEAQ (reference sequence). This CDR3 is 14 amino acids long. V gave up 3 bases and J gave up 8 bases; unmatched junction bases: 3.

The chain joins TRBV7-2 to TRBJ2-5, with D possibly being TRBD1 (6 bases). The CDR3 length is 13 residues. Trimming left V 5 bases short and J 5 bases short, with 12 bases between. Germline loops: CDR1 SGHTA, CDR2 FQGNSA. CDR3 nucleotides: TGTGCCAGCAGCCAGGGACACGAGGAGACCCAGTACTTC. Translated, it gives CASSQGHEETQYF.